The sequence of this TCR beta chain was determined in a study of T cells in women clearing cervical HPV infection. Across the study: No precancer developed; the control's incident HPV16 infection cleared within 12 months. Cases' blood sampling followed lesion detection by median roughly five months (90 to 200). The study's findings and limits: Repertoire richness, not evenness, was significantly elevated in CIN3+ cases versus controls.

Germline V gene data show CDR1 as GTSNPN and CDR2 as SVGIG (reference sequence). The CDR3 extends over 15 amino acids. V trimming: 2 bases; J trimming: 1 base; junction bases outside the gene matches: 7. As to this clone: Its antigen is unidentified. Read coverage stops 3 residues before the CDR3 terminus; the germline J gene supplies the remainder.

TCR beta CDR3 amplified by multiplex PCR from 950 to 1,500 ng genomic DNA. Here immunoSEQ multiplex PCR was the method, and the copy in TCRdb shows in-frame clones only, minus some. The table for this sample gives more than 45,000 clones. The rearrangement uses TRBV30 and TRBJ2-5; 7 nucleotides agree with TRBD1. This receptor was taken from a woman aged 18 to 75 with a cervical HPV16 infection that either progressed to CIN3+ or cleared (not recorded which). Sequenced sample: blood buffy coat. Partial CDR3 DNA: TGTGCCTGGAGTCTGGGCCAGGGGGTCCAAGAGACC. It yields the protein CAWSLGQGVQET. The whole CDR3 region reads CAWSLGQGVQETQYF.